These 3 T cell receptor beta chains were sequenced from one sample in a study of blood T cell repertoires in COVID-19. Method: immunoSEQ multiplex PCR; TCRdb's copy keeps in-frame clones and lacks some. The table lists some 150,000 clones, 75% to 90% of them singletons. Material for sequencing was peripheral blood. These receptors all come from an elderly woman with acute or convalescent COVID-19.

The genes are TRBV20-1 and TRBJ2-1; 7 nucleotides line up with TRBD2. The CDR3 extends over 15 amino acids. Germline V gives CDR1 DFQATT, CDR2 SNEGSKA (reference sequence). V shed 3 bases, J shed 7 bases, and the junction held 12 bases outside the gene matches. This chain's CDR3 is CSASIGTAGRNEQFF. Here the CDR3 DNA reads TGCAGTGCTAGTATCGGTACAGCCGGGAGGAATGAGCAGTTCTTC.

DNA for the CDR3: TGTGCCAGCAGTGATAATGGCAGGGGGCAAGAAGAAGCTTTCTTT. Amino acid sequence: CASSDNGRGQEEAFF. This chain links TRBV25-1 with TRBJ1-1, with 8 bases aligning to TRBD1. In germline, CDR1 is MGHDK, CDR2 SYGVNS. J gave up 8 bases and V 3 bases, and 11 bases lay outside the gene matches. This CDR3 has 15 residues.

As DNA, the CDR3 is TGCGCCAGCAGCCACTCGACAGGGACGGACAATGAGCAGTTCTTC. Its protein product is CASSHSTGTDNEQFF. The J gene is TRBJ2-1, the V gene TRBV4-3, with 7 bases aligning to TRBD1. Germline V lookup: CDR1 LGHNA, CDR2 YSLEER. V lost 3 bases and J lost 5; bases outside the gene matches: 7. CDR3 length equals 15 residues.